This T cell receptor beta chain was captured by sequencing in a study of CD8+CD57+ T cells in acquired aplastic anemia. Study at large: Sorted CD4+ and CD8+ cell DNA averaged about 3 ug. Study-wide findings and caveats: Between patients and controls, about 30 CD8+ CDR3 sequences were found in common. With respect to CD8+ Simpson's diversity, patients and controls did not differ significantly.

CDR3 size: 12 residues. The germline V gene encodes CDR1 DFQATT and CDR2 SNEGSKA (reference sequence). The V gene lost 6 bases and the J gene lost 7 bases, with 16 bases spanning the gap. Using genomic DNA as the template, TCR beta VDJ and CDR3 profiling was carried out. TCRdb used MiXCR to reprocess the reads, holding one entry per CDR3 protein. This table holds a few hundred thousand distinct CDR3 sequences, around 32% found once. This clonotype occurred many times. The antigen is unknown. The sequence was collected from a human donor in good health, serving as a control. The sequenced sample consisted of sorted CD4+, CD8+, or CD8+CD57+ T cells (not recorded which) from PBMCs. The chain links TRBV20-1 to TRBJ2-7, with TRBD2 as a possible D gene (5 bases). CDR3 nucleotide sequence: TGCAGTGCATGGGAGTCCCCTGGGGAGCAGTACTTC. Amino acids: CSAWESPGEQYF.